The 2 T cell receptor beta chains in this list originate from one sample, sequenced in a study of cytomegalovirus exposure and HLA in healthy donors. The PCR ran on 60 Vbeta and 13 Jbeta primers. TCRdb's copy holds only in-frame clones and misses some; the assay was immunoSEQ multiplex PCR. This sample's table has 70,000 or so clones. Sample: PBMCs. The receptors derive from a man aged 40-49 years in good health and CMV-seronegative.

The chain uses TRBV13 and TRBJ2-7, with D unclear. Trimming left V 5 bases short and J 9 bases short, with 17 bases between. Per germline, CDR1 PRHDT and CDR2 FYEKMQ (reference sequence). The CDR3 has 13 residues. The CDR3 DNA reads as TGTGCCAGCAGCCCCGGGTTATCGGCGTGGCAGTACTTC. Encoded protein: CASSPGLSAWQYF.

The rearrangement links TRBV4-2 to TRBJ2-7; no reliable D call. The CDR3 is made up of 15 amino acids. The germline CDR1 and CDR2 sequences are LGHNA and YNFKEQ. Between the trimmed V and J ends, which lost 0 bases and 3 bases, there was a span of 12 bases. This chain's CDR3 is CASSQERSADYEQYF. CDR3 DNA: TGTGCCAGCAGCCAAGAAAGGAGCGCGGACTACGAGCAGTACTTC.